These 29 T cell receptor beta chains were all obtained from the same sample, sequenced in a study of beta chain features in type 1 diabetes. Isolated RNA was reverse transcribed in full, so expressed TCRB transcripts were sequenced. Assay: immunoSEQ multiplex PCR; the TCRdb copy retains only in-frame clones and omits some. This table has 30,000 to 40,000 clones, 55% to 70% appearing once. Material: Tregs from blood. Every receptor here comes from a woman under 40 in good health.

The rearrangement links TRBV4-3 to TRBJ2-2; D is perhaps TRBD2 (6 bases). This CDR3 contains 19 residues. Germline CDR1 is LGHNA and CDR2 is YSLEER. Trimming took 1 base from V and 4 from J, leaving 22 bases between them. The CDR3 DNA reads as TGCGCCAGCAGCCAAGCCCTGTCTGGCGGGACCCGGCCCACCGGGGAGCTGTTTTTT. The encoded protein is CASSQALSGGTRPTGELFF.

This sequence joins TRBV9 and TRBJ2-3, with D perhaps TRBD2 (6 bases). The CDR3 consists of 13 residues. Per germline, CDR1 SGDLS and CDR2 YYNGEE. Trimming removed 3 bases from V and 6 bases from J, with 11 bases in between. CDR3 bases: TGTGCCAGCAGCGCGTTTGGGAGGGATACGCAGTATTTT. Translating gives CASSAFGRDTQYF.

This clone was recorded a few times. The chain uses TRBV6-1 and TRBJ2-3, with TRBD1 matching 7 bases. In germline, CDR1 is MNHNS, CDR2 SASEGT. The CDR3 has 15 residues. J lost 4 bases, V lost 2 bases, and 6 bases had no gene match. CDR3 in amino acids: CASSENRGSSDTQYF. CDR3 coding DNA: TGTGCCAGCAGTGAAAACAGGGGTAGCTCAGATACGCAGTATTTT.

The chain has TRBV6-6 and TRBJ1-1; TRBD1 might be the D (5 bases). The CDR3 is 14 residues long. Per the germline V gene, CDR1 is MNHNY and CDR2 is SVGAGI (reference sequence). Trimming left V 8 bases short and J 7 bases short, with 20 bases between. CDR3 amino acids: CASYNEDLDSEAFF. Here the CDR3 DNA reads TGTGCCAGCTATAACGAGGACCTCGACAGTGAAGCTTTCTTT.

The chain has TRBV19 and TRBJ1-1; D remains unclear. There are 13 residues in the CDR3. Germline values: CDR1 LNHDA, CDR2 SQIVND (reference sequence). With 2 bases removed from V and 2 bases from J, the gap between germline ends came to 6 bases. The CDR3 sequence is CASSISGNTEAFF. CDR3 nucleotide sequence: TGTGCCAGTAGTATATCGGGTAACACTGAAGCTTTCTTT.

This chain joins TRBV28 and TRBJ2-1; the D is unclear. This CDR3 has 11 residues. Germline CDR1 and CDR2: MDHEN and SYDVKM. V shed 7 bases and J shed 8 bases, with 9 bases lying between them. CDR3 bases: TGTGCCAGCATAAAACATGATGAGCAGTTCTTC. Translated: CASIKHDEQFF. The complete variable domain, with remaining parts taken from reference TRBV28 and TRBJ2-1, reads DVKVTQSSRYLVKRTGEKVFLECVQDMDHENMFWYRQDPGLGLRLIYFSYDVKMKEKGDIPEGYSVSREKKERFSLILESASTNQTSMYLCASIKHDEQFFGPGTRLTVL.

The V call is TRBV18, the J call TRBJ2-1, with 7 bases lining up with TRBD1. The CDR3 extends over 16 amino acids. With V trimmed by 5 bases and J by 4 bases, 11 bases remained unmatched. Germline V lookup: CDR1 KGHSH, CDR2 LQKENI. The CDR3 DNA sequence: TGTGCCAGCTCAAACAAACGGGACAGACTATACAATGAGCAGTTCTTC. Translating it yields CASSNKRDRLYNEQFF.

This clone turned up a few times. The CDR3 loop is CASSWDRVGETQYF. In DNA, the CDR3 is TGTGCCAGCAGTTGGGACAGGGTTGGAGAGACCCAGTACTTC. The chain employs TRBV6-6 and TRBJ2-5; 9 bases match TRBD1. CDR1 is MNHNY, CDR2 SVGAGI, per germline (reference sequence). The length of the CDR3 is 14 residues. The V and J ends lost 4 bases and 4 bases, in that order; junction bases with no gene match: 4.

V and J are TRBV19 and TRBJ2-1; 7 bases agree with TRBD2. CDR1 is LNHDA, CDR2 SQIVND, per germline (reference sequence). The CDR3 covers 16 residues. The V segment lost 3 bases and the J segment 2 bases; nucleotides outside the gene matches: 7. The CDR3 coding sequence is TGTGCCAGTAGTATGGTTCCAGCGGGAACCTACAATGAGCAGTTCTTC. Protein product: CASSMVPAGTYNEQFF. Using reference TRBV19 and TRBJ2-1 for the parts outside the CDR3, the full variable domain is DGGITQSPKYLFRKEGQNVTLSCEQNLNHDAMYWYRQDPGQGLRLIYYSQIVNDFQKGDIAEGYSVSREKKESFPLTVTSAQKNPTAFYLCASSMVPAGTYNEQFFGPGTRLTVL.

The chain has TRBV6-6 and TRBJ2-1; a weak D match, TRBD1 (5 bases). In germline, CDR1 is MNHNY, CDR2 SVGAGI (reference sequence). V was pared by 7 bases and J by 7 bases, with 20 bases between. CDR3 length: 15 residues. As DNA, the CDR3 is TGTGCCAGCAACAGCCGGGCCCTAAGGGGTAATGAGCAGTTCTTC. Translation: CASNSRALRGNEQFF.

This clone was picked up a small number of times. The rearrangement joins TRBV28 to TRBJ2-7; 7 bases are shared with TRBD1. Trimming cost V 5 bases and J 7 bases; bases outside gene matches: 5. Looked up from germline, CDR1 is MDHEN and CDR2 is SYDVKM. The length of the CDR3 is 12 residues. The CDR3 spells CASSPRDREQYF. For the CDR3, the DNA is TGTGCCAGCAGTCCCAGGGACAGAGAGCAGTACTTC.

This clone has just a few counts. The chain uses TRBV25-1 and TRBJ2-4, with TRBD2 matching 8 bases. Trimming at V came to 5 bases and at J to 6 bases, leaving 9 bases not matched to a gene. The CDR3 length is 15 residues. Germline V CDR1 and CDR2: MGHDK, SYGVNS. DNA for the CDR3: TGTGCCAGCAGTCCAATCGGGGGGGGCGGAAACATTCAGTACTTC. This encodes CASSPIGGGGNIQYF.

V and J are TRBV19 and TRBJ2-1; 14 bases align to TRBD2. With 5 bases clipped from V and 8 bases from J, the junction kept 5 bases outside the gene matches. Germline V gene sequence: CDR1 LNHDA, CDR2 SQIVND (reference sequence). The CDR3 is made up of 15 amino acids. CDR3 in DNA: TGTGCCAGTAGTTCCGGGACTAGCGGGAGCTATGAGCAGTTCTTC. It translates to CASSSGTSGSYEQFF. Combining the CDR3 with reference TRBV19 and TRBJ2-1 gives the whole variable domain DGGITQSPKYLFRKEGQNVTLSCEQNLNHDAMYWYRQDPGQGLRLIYYSQIVNDFQKGDIAEGYSVSREKKESFPLTVTSAQKNPTAFYLCASSSGTSGSYEQFFGPGTRLTVL.

In this sample, this clone turned up once. V usage is TRBV30 and J usage is TRBJ1-1; D call uncertain. The germline CDR1 and CDR2 sequences are GTSNPN and SVGIG (reference sequence). This CDR3 spans 13 amino acids. V shed 0 bases and J shed 2 bases, with 7 bases lying between them. In DNA, the CDR3 is TGTGCCTGGAGTGTACTTAGAAACACTGAAGCTTTCTTT. Encoded protein: CAWSVLRNTEAFF.

This clone came up once. This chain's CDR3 is CASSTGLAGGNTGELFF. CDR3 nucleotides: TGTGCCAGCAGCACTGGACTAGCGGGAGGAAACACCGGGGAGCTGTTTTTT. J is TRBJ2-2 and V is TRBV7-2; TRBD2 aligns across 14 bases. Germline CDR1 reads SGHTA; CDR2 reads FQGNSA. The V gene end was trimmed by 5 bases and the J gene end by 2 bases; junction bases not matched to a gene: 4. This CDR3 contains 17 residues.

This clone has only a few counts. The CDR3 DNA sequence: TGTGCCAGTAGTTCGTTTGGAACTAGCGCCACAAGCACAGATACGCAGTATTTT. It encodes CASSSFGTSATSTDTQYF. This sequence joins TRBV19 and TRBJ2-3, with 7 bases aligning to TRBD2. CDR3 length: 18 residues. J was trimmed by 0 bases and V by 5 bases; bases with no gene match: 14. Germline V gene lookup returns CDR1 LNHDA and CDR2 SQIVND (reference sequence). Using reference TRBV19 and TRBJ2-3 for the parts outside the CDR3, the full variable domain is DGGITQSPKYLFRKEGQNVTLSCEQNLNHDAMYWYRQDPGQGLRLIYYSQIVNDFQKGDIAEGYSVSREKKESFPLTVTSAQKNPTAFYLCASSSFGTSATSTDTQYFGPGTRLTVL.

The rearrangement joins TRBV19 to TRBJ2-1; tentatively, D is TRBD1 (6 bases). Germline V gene sequence: CDR1 LNHDA, CDR2 SQIVND (reference sequence). The ends were cut back, 4 bases at V and 10 bases at J, with 11 bases in the middle. This CDR3 region has 12 residues. Written as DNA, the CDR3 is TGTGCCAGTAGTAAGGGGGTCTGGGAGCAGTTCTTC. Translating gives CASSKGVWEQFF.

The chain recombines TRBV29-1 with TRBJ1-1; 7 nucleotides line up with TRBD1. CDR1 SQVTM and CDR2 ANQGSEA come from the germline V gene. Trimming removed 7 bases from V and 4 bases from J; junction bases left unmatched: 12. The CDR3 consists of 14 residues. In DNA form, the CDR3 reads TGCAGCGGGATGACAGGGCCTGTGGGCACTGAAGCTTTCTTT. Protein: CSGMTGPVGTEAFF.

In DNA, the CDR3 is TGTGCCAGCAGAAAGGACAGTTACGAGCAGTACTTC. This translates into CASRKDSYEQYF. This chain uses TRBV2 with TRBJ2-7; a weak D match, TRBD1 (6 bases). Germline V CDR1 and CDR2: SNHLY, FYNNEI. Trimming removed 6 bases at V and 4 bases at J, with 10 bases between. The CDR3 extends over 12 amino acids. Filled out from reference TRBV2 and TRBJ2-7, the complete variable domain reads EPEVTQTPSHQVTQMGQEVILRCVPISNHLYFYWYRQILGQKVEFLVSFYNNEISEKSEIFDDQFSVERPDGSNFTLKIRSTKLEDSAMYFCASRKDSYEQYFGPGTRLTVT.

The gene calls are TRBV6-5 and TRBJ1-1; D ambiguous. The germline V gene has CDR1 MNHEY and CDR2 SVGAGI. Between the trimmed V and J ends, which lost 6 bases and 6 bases, there was a span of 8 bases. This CDR3 has 11 residues. CDR3 region: CASSRGSEAFF. For the CDR3, the DNA is TGTGCCAGCAGCCGAGGGTCTGAAGCTTTCTTT.

The chain combines TRBV5-5 with TRBJ2-7, with TRBD2 matching over 10 bases. Trimming took 4 bases from V and 3 from J; bases not matched to a gene: 10. The CDR3 totals 16 residues. Germline V gene data show CDR1 as SGHKS and CDR2 as YYEKEE (reference sequence). In nucleotides, the CDR3 is TGTGCCAGCAGCCCTTTACCAGGGACTAGCGTCTACGAGCAGTACTTC. Its translation is CASSPLPGTSVYEQYF. The full variable domain, rest sourced from reference TRBV5-5 and TRBJ2-7, is DAGVTQSPTHLIKTRGQQVTLRCSPISGHKSVSWYQQVLGQGPQFIFQYYEKEERGRGNFPDRFSARQFPNYSSELNVNALLLGDSALYLCASSPLPGTSVYEQYFGPGTRLTVT.

The V call is TRBV18, the J call TRBJ1-4; 8 nucleotides match TRBD1. The CDR3 runs 15 residues. Trimming cost V 0 bases and J 8 bases; bases outside gene matches: 5. Germline CDR1 is KGHSH and CDR2 is LQKENI. As DNA, the CDR3 is TGTGCCAGCTCACCACCTTCAGGGGGCCTCGAAAAACTGTTTTTT. Amino acid sequence: CASSPPSGGLEKLFF.

Only a few counts were recorded for this clone. The chain has TRBV7-2 and TRBJ2-2, with a tentative D call TRBD2 (6 bases). Germline CDR1 reads SGHTA; CDR2 reads FQGNSA. V lost 5 bases, J lost 5 bases, and 12 bases lay in between. The CDR3 runs 14 residues. CDR3 residues: CASSEGLRTGELFF. In DNA, the CDR3 is TGTGCCAGCAGCGAGGGACTTCGTACCGGGGAGCTGTTTTTT.

In nucleotides, the CDR3 is TGCGCCAGCAGACAGCGGGAGTACGAGCAGTACTTC. Translated, it gives CASRQREYEQYF. This chain connects TRBV5-1 to TRBJ2-7; 8 bases fit TRBD2. Trimming took 5 bases from V and 4 from J; bases not matched to a gene: 2. This CDR3 comprises 12 residues. Germline V gene sequence: CDR1 SGHRS, CDR2 YFSETQ.

J is TRBJ2-1 and V is TRBV7-6, with 7 bases identical to TRBD2. Germline V gene data show CDR1 as SGHVS and CDR2 as FNYEAQ. The CDR3 extends over 14 amino acids. The ends lost 4 bases at V and 4 bases at J; junction bases unmatched: 4. CDR3 in amino acids: CASSWGEGYNEQFF. The CDR3 DNA is TGTGCCAGCAGCTGGGGGGAGGGGTACAATGAGCAGTTCTTC.

The chain links TRBV11-2 to TRBJ1-3; D unresolved. This CDR3 is 14 amino acids long. Germline assignment: CDR1 SGHAT and CDR2 FQNNGV. The V end lost 3 bases, the J end lost 2 bases, and 8 bases lay between the germline ends. The CDR3 region has the DNA TGTGCCAGCAGCTTTGGGCCTACTGGAAACACCATATATTTT. Translated, it gives CASSFGPTGNTIYF.

This clone was observed once. V gene TRBV5-5 combines with J gene TRBJ2-2, with 7 bases lining up with TRBD1. The CDR3 length is 15 residues. The J segment lost 5 bases and the V segment lost 4 bases, leaving 8 bases of the junction unmatched. Per the germline V gene, CDR1 is SGHKS and CDR2 is YYEKEE (reference sequence). The CDR3 spells CASSTRQGGTGELFF. CDR3 coding DNA: TGTGCCAGCAGCACCCGACAGGGTGGTACCGGGGAGCTGTTTTTT.

The chain carries TRBV18 and TRBJ2-7; maybe TRBD1 (6 bases). Trimming cost V 0 bases and J 2 bases, with 20 bases left between them. Germline values: CDR1 KGHSH, CDR2 LQKENI. The CDR3 loop spans 18 amino acids. This CDR3 is CASSPPKGQGSGTYEQYF. The DNA of the CDR3 is TGTGCCAGCTCACCACCTAAGGGCCAGGGGTCGGGGACCTACGAGCAGTACTTC.

In this sample, this clone turned up once. The J gene is TRBJ2-5, the V gene TRBV7-1; 7 bases match TRBD2. The J call is in doubt because the DNA end fits TRBJ2-7 better. TRBV7-1 is sorted into the ORF group, with uncertain function. This CDR3 is 24 amino acids long. The CDR3 DNA follows: TGTGCCAGCAGCTCCAGGGTGGCGGGAGCGAACCTAAATAACTCCACCTACAGCTCCTACGAGCAGTACTTC. It translates to CASSSRVAGANLNNSTYSSYEQYF.